These 24 T cell receptor beta chains were all obtained from the same sample, sequenced in a study of response to subunit inactivated influenza vaccine. TCRdb redid the calling of the RT-PCR reads with MiXCR, one entry per CDR3 protein. The table has under 200,000 distinct CDR3 sequences, about a tenth seen once. The sequenced sample was non-naive T cells sorted from PBMCs, obtained more than 35 days after vaccination. These receptors all come from a man aged 50-59 years who received an inactivated influenza vaccine.

This clonotype was counted at least ten times. The rearrangement uses TRBV5-5 and TRBJ2-7; TRBD1 is a possible D gene (6 bases). Germline CDR1 is SGHKS and CDR2 is YYEKEE (reference sequence). The CDR3 extends over 14 amino acids. V dropped 2 bases and J dropped 5 bases, with 14 bases sitting between them. The CDR3 region has the DNA TGTGCCAGCAGCTTCAGTCAGGGGAACAACGAGCAGTACTTC. Residues: CASSFSQGNNEQYF.

This clonotype showed up just a few times. The rearrangement uses TRBV7-9 and TRBJ2-5; no definite D call. The CDR3 length is 14 residues. Germline lookup yields CDR1 SEHNR and CDR2 FQNEAQ (reference sequence). Trimming left V 5 bases short and J 0 bases short, with 10 bases between. CDR3 region: CASSQRRDQETQYF. The CDR3 coding sequence is TGTGCCAGCAGCCAACGGAGAGACCAAGAGACCCAGTACTTC.

This clonotype was detected a few times. The chain is built from TRBV6-2 or TRBV6-3 and TRBJ2-5; 7 bases match TRBD2. V gave up 7 bases and J gave up 4 bases; unmatched junction bases: 3. Germline assignment: CDR1 MNHEY and CDR2 SVGEGT. The CDR3 runs to 12 residues. The CDR3 loop is CASNPGGETQYF. The CDR3 DNA reads as TGTGCCAGCAATCCGGGGGGAGAGACCCAGTACTTC.

The J gene is TRBJ1-4, the V gene TRBV9; D perhaps matches TRBD1 (5 bases). Germline values: CDR1 SGDLS, CDR2 YYNGEE. There are 16 residues in the CDR3. The V end was cut by 3 bases, the J end by 4 bases, with 16 bases between. CDR3 sequence (DNA): TGTGCCAGCAGCGCCTTTCAGGGATCCCTTAATGAAAAACTGTTTTTT. Translation: CASSAFQGSLNEKLFF.

This clonotype was picked up a small number of times. This chain links TRBV7-6 with TRBJ2-3, with D hard to call. The CDR3 totals 12 residues. V lost 1 base, J lost 9 bases, and 8 bases lay in between. The germline V gene encodes CDR1 SGHVS and CDR2 FNYEAQ. CDR3 DNA: TGTGCCAGCAGCTTAGAAGGCCGAACGCAGTATTTT. Protein product: CASSLEGRTQYF.

This clonotype was counted between two and nine times. J is TRBJ1-3 and V is TRBV5-1; D not certain. CDR1 SGHRS and CDR2 YFSETQ come from the germline V gene. Trimming shortened V by 4 bases and J by 2 bases, and 16 bases separated the two germline ends. The CDR3 loop spans 16 amino acids. CDR3 bases: TGCGCCAGCAGCCCCTACGCCTATTCCGCTGGAAACACCATATATTTT. Amino acid sequence: CASSPYAYSAGNTIYF. The complete variable domain, with remaining parts taken from reference TRBV5-1 and TRBJ1-3, reads KAGVTQTPRYLIKTRGQQVTLSCSPISGHRSVSWYQQTPGQGLQFLFEYFSETQRNKGNFPGRFSGRQFSNSRSEMNVSTLELGDSALYLCASSPYAYSAGNTIYFGEGSWLTVV.

This clonotype occurred many times. The chain uses TRBV5-1 and TRBJ2-1; maybe TRBD1 (5 bases). With 0 bases removed from V and 4 bases from J, the gap between germline ends came to 14 bases. Germline assignment: CDR1 SGHRS and CDR2 YFSETQ. The CDR3 is 16 residues long. This chain's CDR3 is CASSLATGSRYNEQFF. CDR3 sequence (DNA): TGCGCCAGCAGCTTGGCCACAGGAAGCCGTTACAATGAGCAGTTCTTC. The variable domain in full, completed from reference TRBV5-1 and TRBJ2-1, reads KAGVTQTPRYLIKTRGQQVTLSCSPISGHRSVSWYQQTPGQGLQFLFEYFSETQRNKGNFPGRFSGRQFSNSRSEMNVSTLELGDSALYLCASSLATGSRYNEQFFGPGTRLTVL.

This clonotype was seen only a few times. This chain uses TRBV5-4 with TRBJ2-4, with D possibly matching TRBD2 (6 bases). The CDR3 covers 14 residues. Per germline, CDR1 SGHNT and CDR2 YYREEE (reference sequence). With 4 bases removed from V and 8 bases from J, the gap between germline ends came to 16 bases. This CDR3 reads CASSAGSSQDIQYF. CDR3 sequence (DNA): TGTGCCAGCAGCGCGGGGTCTAGTCAAGACATTCAGTACTTC.

This rearrangement joins TRBV29-1 to TRBJ2-7; 10 bases are a match to TRBD2. J lost 0 bases, V lost 5 bases, and 7 bases had no gene match. The CDR3 has 15 residues. The germline gives CDR1 SQVTM, CDR2 ANQGSEA. CDR3 sequence (DNA): TGCAGCGTTAGGGGGACTAGCGCTTACTCCTACGAGCAGTACTTC. It translates to CSVRGTSAYSYEQYF.

This chain links TRBV6-1 with TRBJ1-1; TRBD1 agrees at 8 bases. Germline loops: CDR1 MNHNS, CDR2 SASEGT. CDR3 length: 12 residues. V gave up 6 bases and J gave up 7 bases; unmatched junction bases: 4. CDR3 loop: CASRGQAGEAFF. Written as DNA, the CDR3 is TGTGCCAGCAGGGGACAGGCTGGTGAAGCTTTCTTT.

The chain links TRBV11-2 to TRBJ2-1, with TRBD2 matching 8 bases. The CDR3 loop spans 18 amino acids. CDR1 SGHAT and CDR2 FQNNGV come from the germline V gene. V was pared by 1 base and J by 7 bases, with 15 bases of the junction left unmatched. The CDR3 DNA sequence: TGTGCCAGCAGCTTAGTGACGGGAGGGACCCGTGGGTCTAATGAGCAGTTCTTC. Amino acid sequence: CASSLVTGGTRGSNEQFF.

The CDR3 loop reads CASTTGGHGEQYF. Here the CDR3 DNA reads TGTGCCAGTACAACGGGCGGCCATGGCGAGCAGTACTTC. V and J are TRBV11-2 and TRBJ2-7, with D hard to call. CDR3 size: 13 residues. Germline V gene lookup returns CDR1 SGHAT and CDR2 FQNNGV. V was clipped by 9 bases and J by 6 bases, with 18 bases between them.

This clonotype was recorded at least ten times. The V and J genes are TRBV7-2 and TRBJ2-7; 8 positions match TRBD1. Trimming took 5 bases from V and 6 from J; bases not matched to a gene: 12. CDR3 length: 15 residues. Germline loops: CDR1 SGHTA, CDR2 FQGNSA. The CDR3 DNA reads as TGTGCCAGCAGCCGGAGGACAGGGAGATCTCCCGAGCAGTACTTC. The encoded protein is CASSRRTGRSPEQYF.

This clonotype was observed a handful of times. The rearrangement links TRBV4-2 to TRBJ1-3; 7 nucleotides align to TRBD1. Per the germline V gene, CDR1 is LGHNA and CDR2 is YNFKEQ. This CDR3 contains 17 residues. With V trimmed by 1 base and J by 2 bases, 8 bases remained unmatched. The CDR3 protein is CASSQVLSTGAGNTIYF. The CDR3 DNA reads TGTGCCAGCAGCCAAGTTTTGTCTACAGGGGCTGGAAACACCATATATTTT.

A few counts support this clonotype. J is TRBJ2-7 and V is TRBV7-8; 15 bases match TRBD2. The CDR3 sequence is 20 residues long. From germline, CDR1 is SGHVS and CDR2 FQNEAQ. V dropped 3 bases and J dropped 1; count of bases not matched to a gene: 13. CDR3 bases: TGTGCCAGCAGCTTCGCAAGGCCCGGGACTAGCGGGGGGTTATCCTACGAGCAGTACTTC. This gives the protein CASSFARPGTSGGLSYEQYF. Supplemented by reference TRBV7-8 and TRBJ2-7, the full variable domain reads GAGVSQSPRYKVAKRGQDVALRCDPISGHVSLFWYQQALGQGPEFLTYFQNEAQLDKSGLPSDRFFAERPEGSVSTLKIQRTQQEDSAVYLCASSFARPGTSGGLSYEQYFGPGTRLTVT.

The sample holds a few counts of this clonotype. The gene calls are TRBV29-1 and TRBJ1-2, with D possibly TRBD1 on 5 matching bases. This CDR3 region has 15 residues. Germline-derived CDR1 and CDR2 are SQVTM and ANQGSEA. V dropped 5 bases and J dropped 3 bases, with 19 bases sitting between them. The chain's CDR3 is CSVFLRGARDYGYTF. The CDR3 coding sequence is TGCAGCGTTTTCTTGAGAGGGGCTAGGGACTATGGCTACACCTTC.

This clonotype has just a few counts. The chain employs TRBV3-1 and TRBJ2-2; 9 nucleotides match TRBD2. This CDR3 has 16 amino acids. J lost 2 bases, V lost 1 base, and 2 bases had no gene match. The germline V gene encodes CDR1 LGHDT and CDR2 YNNKEL (reference sequence). The CDR3 loop is CASSQGLAGNTGELFF. The CDR3 region has the DNA TGTGCCAGCAGCCAAGGTCTAGCGGGAAACACCGGGGAGCTGTTTTTT.

This clonotype was found a few times. The CDR3 bases are TGCAGTGCTAGCGTTCGGACCATAAATTCACCCCTCCACTTT. It specifies CSASVRTINSPLHF. This chain links TRBV20-1 with TRBJ1-6; the D is unclear. Trimming pared 3 bases from V and 7 bases from J, leaving 13 bases between. The CDR3 is 14 residues long. Germline-derived CDR1 and CDR2 are DFQATT and SNEGSKA (reference sequence).

This clonotype has just a few counts. This chain joins TRBV29-1 and TRBJ2-2; D perhaps matches TRBD1 (6 bases). Germline values: CDR1 SQVTM, CDR2 ANQGSEA. V lost 5 bases, J lost 4 bases, and 11 bases lay in between. This CDR3 has 13 amino acids. CDR3 region: CSVFRRGTGELFF. The CDR3 region has the DNA TGCAGCGTTTTCCGCAGGGGCACCGGGGAGCTGTTTTTT.

This clonotype appeared many times. DNA for the CDR3: TGTGCCAGCAGCTTAGGGTTCGGGGGGGCCTACAATGAGCAGTTCTTC. Protein sequence: CASSLGFGGAYNEQFF. The chain has TRBV7-2 and TRBJ2-1, with 8 positions matching TRBD2. This CDR3 region has 16 residues. Trimming removed 1 base from V and 2 bases from J; junction bases left unmatched: 4. Germline CDR1 is SGHTA and CDR2 is FQGNSA.

The chain recombines TRBV6-1 with TRBJ1-6; D gene ambiguous. Germline loops: CDR1 MNHNS, CDR2 SASEGT. The CDR3 runs 14 residues. Trimming pared 6 bases from V and 5 bases from J, leaving 11 bases between. The CDR3, as DNA: TGTGCCAGCAGGATACCGGGCAATAATTCACCCCTCCACTTT. This encodes CASRIPGNNSPLHF.

In this sample, this clonotype turned up a few times. V and J are TRBV5-1 and TRBJ2-2, with TRBD1 as a possible D gene (6 bases). Trimming took 0 bases from V and 4 from J, leaving 13 bases between them. The CDR3 contains 16 residues. Germline V gene sequence: CDR1 SGHRS, CDR2 YFSETQ. CDR3 amino acids: CASSLVTGLGTGELFF. CDR3 DNA sequence: TGCGCCAGCAGCTTGGTAACAGGGTTGGGCACCGGGGAGCTGTTTTTT.

At least ten counts were recorded for this clonotype. This rearrangement joins TRBV7-2 to TRBJ1-1; D is undetermined. There are 13 residues in the CDR3. V was clipped by 4 bases and J by 5 bases, with 11 bases between them. Germline V gene lookup returns CDR1 SGHTA and CDR2 FQGNSA. The CDR3 region is CASSSDGGTEAFF. The CDR3 DNA reads TGTGCCAGCAGCTCCGACGGAGGAACTGAAGCTTTCTTT.

Regarding this clonotype: A read error is possible here, since a much larger clone lies one base away. The chain couples TRBV11-2 to TRBJ2-6; tentatively, D is TRBD2 (5 bases). Per the germline V gene, CDR1 is SGHAT and CDR2 is FQNNGV. The CDR3 sequence is 15 residues long. This CDR3 is CASGLGGSGANVLTF. The CDR3 DNA follows: TGTGCCAGCGGCTTAGGAGGCTCTGGGGCCAACGTCCTGACTTTC.